This T cell receptor (beta chain) was identified in a study of shared clonotypes between healthy human individuals. Data came from immunoSEQ multiplex PCR; TCRdb stores just in-frame clones and leaves some out. The data contain some 690,000 clones, roughly 91% of them singletons. In the case of this clone: The sample contains more than one DNA sequence encoding this CDR3.

Germline assignment: CDR1 LNHDA and CDR2 SQIVND (reference sequence). The CDR3 length is 15 residues. After removal of 3 bases from V and 2 bases from J, the junction contained 5 bases not matched to a gene. This receptor was obtained from a man aged 18 to 30 in good health. Some clones in this sample may be carry-over from other donors' samples. The chain joins TRBV19 to TRBJ2-7; 9 nucleotides agree with TRBD2. The sample consisted of memory CD8+ T cells from PBMCs. The subset was: CD45RO+ cells pooled with CCR7-negative TemRA cells. In DNA form, the CDR3 reads TGTGCCAGTAGTATCGGTAGCGGGAGCCCCTACGAGCAGTACTTC. Translated, it gives CASSIGSGSPYEQYF.